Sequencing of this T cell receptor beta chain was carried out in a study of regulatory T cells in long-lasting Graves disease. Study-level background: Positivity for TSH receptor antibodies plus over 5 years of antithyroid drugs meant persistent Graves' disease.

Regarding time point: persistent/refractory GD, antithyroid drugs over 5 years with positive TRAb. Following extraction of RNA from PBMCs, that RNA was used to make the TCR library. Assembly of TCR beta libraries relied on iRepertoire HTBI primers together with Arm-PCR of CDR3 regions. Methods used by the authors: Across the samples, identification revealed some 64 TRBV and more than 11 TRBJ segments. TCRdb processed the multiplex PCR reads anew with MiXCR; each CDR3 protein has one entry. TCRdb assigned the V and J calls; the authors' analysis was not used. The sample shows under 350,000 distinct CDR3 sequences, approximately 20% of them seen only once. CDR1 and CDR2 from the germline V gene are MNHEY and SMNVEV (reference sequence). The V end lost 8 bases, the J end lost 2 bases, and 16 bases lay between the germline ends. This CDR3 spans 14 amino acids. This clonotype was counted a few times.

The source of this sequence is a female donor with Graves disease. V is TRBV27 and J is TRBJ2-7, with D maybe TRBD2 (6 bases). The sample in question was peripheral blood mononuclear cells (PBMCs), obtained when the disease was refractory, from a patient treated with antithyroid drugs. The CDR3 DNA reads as TGTGCCAGCGGGACTCTAAGGCGGACCTACGAGCAGTACTTC. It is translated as CASGTLRRTYEQYF.